This T cell receptor beta chain was captured by sequencing in a study of blood T cell repertoires in COVID-19. Study overall: Italy, Spain and the United States were the sources of the convalescent and acute COVID-19 samples. PBMCs, B-cell-depleted T cells, or T cells provided the cDNA or gDNA that made up the material.

In the original workflow: For nucleated cells, counts were estimated from reference gene primer amplification. The protocol was immunoSEQ multiplex PCR, while the TCRdb copy is restricted to in-frame clones and leaves out a portion. That table is the source of V, J and clone size, and D and trimming were worked out from the DNA. There are about 55,000 clones in the sample; roughly 80% occur only once, and about 2% lies in the top ten. V lost 2 bases to trimming and J lost 2 bases, with 16 bases between them. In germline, CDR1 is SGHRS, CDR2 YFSETQ. The CDR3 consists of 16 residues. The origin of this receptor is a woman aged 55 to 70 with acute or convalescent COVID-19. This chain uses TRBV5-1 with TRBJ1-1; maybe TRBD1 (5 bases). Sequencing was carried out using peripheral blood. This CDR3 is CASSLAPGLINTEAFF. CDR3 nucleotides: TGCGCCAGCAGCTTAGCACCGGGACTGATAAACACTGAAGCTTTCTTT.